A selection of T cell receptor beta chains follows, all from one sample in a study of CD4+ T cells in melanoma. Sequencing used immunoSEQ multiplex PCR; TCRdb keeps in-frame clones, though not all of them. Among approximately 16,000 clones, approximately 88% were seen once, and the ten largest hold 5% to 7.5%. The sample comprised cells from a culture (not recorded whether cultured in vitro). These receptors all stem from a human donor with melanoma. Each CDR3 is given without its conserved first and last residue. The order of the fields is J gene, V gene, clone size, CDR3 length, CDR3 protein. Size is stated for part of the rows, as once, few or many counts, or as a class when the clone is expanded.

J gene: TRBJ1-2; V gene: TRBV16; clone size: once; CDR3 length: 13; CDR3 protein: ASSRRPREEFGYT
J gene: TRBJ1-4; V gene: TRBV5-1; clone size: NA; CDR3 length: 13; CDR3 protein: ASSLAGIPNEKLF
J gene: TRBJ2-7; V gene: TRBV21-1; clone size: NA; CDR3 length: 13; CDR3 protein: ASSNCSGEDYEQY
J gene: TRBJ2-3; V gene: TRBV2; clone size: NA; CDR3 length: 10; CDR3 protein: ASSERTDTQY
J gene: TRBJ2-7; V gene: TRBV14; clone size: NA; CDR3 length: 13; CDR3 protein: ASSRGTGGNYEQY
J gene: TRBJ2-1; V gene: TRBV29-1; clone size: NA; CDR3 length: 12; CDR3 protein: SVEGGTGANEQF
J gene: TRBJ1-6; V gene: TRBV4-1; clone size: NA; CDR3 length: 13; CDR3 protein: ASSPPGGANSPLH
J gene: TRBJ1-1; V gene: TRBV15; clone size: NA; CDR3 length: 16; CDR3 protein: ATSRGGTASRSDTEAF
J gene: TRBJ1-2; V gene: TRBV6-5; clone size: NA; CDR3 length: 13; CDR3 protein: ASSWDRAGTYGYT
J gene: TRBJ1-4; V gene: TRBV2; clone size: NA; CDR3 length: 13; CDR3 protein: ASQTGDVTNEKLF
J gene: TRBJ1-5; V gene: TRBV27; clone size: NA; CDR3 length: 14; CDR3 protein: ASSRAGPSGNQPQH
J gene: TRBJ1-1; V gene: TRBV2; clone size: NA; CDR3 length: 10; CDR3 protein: ASSRDVWLAF
J gene: TRBJ1-3; V gene: TRBV19; clone size: NA; CDR3 length: 11; CDR3 protein: ASNPTPGNTIY
J gene: TRBJ2-5; V gene: TRBV30; clone size: NA; CDR3 length: 12; CDR3 protein: AWRLAGFGETQY
J gene: TRBJ1-2; V gene: TRBV10-3; clone size: NA; CDR3 length: 16; CDR3 protein: AISDGSLQGRFKSGYT
J gene: TRBJ2-1; V gene: TRBV4-1; clone size: NA; CDR3 length: 14; CDR3 protein: ASSQWGQGADNEQF
J gene: TRBJ1-2; V gene: TRBV14; clone size: NA; CDR3 length: 18; CDR3 protein: ASSRGGRDNVKRARYGYT
J gene: TRBJ1-5; V gene: TRBV19; clone size: NA; CDR3 length: 13; CDR3 protein: ASSTQWTGFQPQH
J gene: TRBJ1-1; V gene: TRBV6-1; clone size: NA; CDR3 length: 14; CDR3 protein: ASSEAWTAYGTEAF
J gene: TRBJ1-5; V gene: TRBV4-1; clone size: NA; CDR3 length: 11; CDR3 protein: ASSHVGELPQH
J gene: TRBJ1-1; V gene: TRBV11-2; clone size: few; CDR3 length: 10; CDR3 protein: ASSLRGTVSF
J gene: TRBJ1-6; V gene: TRBV18; clone size: NA; CDR3 length: 12; CDR3 protein: ASSLDRANSPLH
J gene: TRBJ2-3; V gene: TRBV5-4; clone size: NA; CDR3 length: 14; CDR3 protein: ASSLGAGVSTDTQY
J gene: TRBJ2-7; V gene: TRBV5-1; clone size: NA; CDR3 length: 12; CDR3 protein: ASSLVTGPYEQY
J gene: TRBJ1-2; V gene: TRBV19; clone size: NA; CDR3 length: 17; CDR3 protein: ASSIPTGRGSLRNYGYT
J gene: TRBJ2-2; V gene: TRBV7-8; clone size: NA; CDR3 length: 14; CDR3 protein: ASSLVVLAGVGELF
J gene: TRBJ2-5; V gene: TRBV19; clone size: once; CDR3 length: 14; CDR3 protein: ASSRLGTSGQETQY
J gene: TRBJ1-2; V gene: TRBV7-9; clone size: NA; CDR3 length: 13; CDR3 protein: ASSLAPVLGYGYT